Each of the 24 T cell receptor beta chains below was sequenced from the same sample in a study of blood T cell repertoires in COVID-19. TCRdb's copy holds only in-frame clones and misses some; the assay was immunoSEQ multiplex PCR. Among tens of thousands of clones listed, roughly 87% were seen once. Sequencing was performed on peripheral blood. The receptors originated from a man aged 50 or older with acute or convalescent COVID-19.

V usage is TRBV3-1 (or the pseudogene TRBV3-2) and J usage is TRBJ1-1; D might be TRBD1 (5 bases). The germline V gene encodes CDR1 LGHDT and CDR2 YNNKEL (reference sequence). Between the trimmed V and J ends, which lost 2 bases and 4 bases, there was a span of 17 bases. The CDR3 is 16 amino acids. The CDR3 reads CASSQRGTVSGTEAFF. The CDR3 bases are TGTGCCAGCAGCCAAAGGGGAACAGTATCGGGCACTGAAGCTTTCTTT.

The chain combines TRBV9 with TRBJ1-5, with 7 nucleotides matching TRBD1. The V and J ends lost 0 bases and 0 bases, in that order; junction bases with no gene match: 0. In germline, CDR1 is SGDLS, CDR2 YYNGEE. The CDR3 has 15 amino acids. The CDR3 is CASSVGQGSNQPQHF. DNA for the CDR3: TGTGCCAGCAGCGTAGGACAGGGTAGCAATCAGCCCCAGCATTTT.

In this sample, this clone turned up a few times. V is TRBV15 and J is TRBJ1-2; a possible D gene is TRBD1 (6 bases). The ends were cut back, 3 bases at V and 1 base at J, with 12 bases in the middle. Germline assignment: CDR1 LNHNV and CDR2 YYDKDF (reference sequence). The CDR3 length is 15 residues. CDR3: CATSSRDTNNYGYTF. The CDR3 DNA reads as TGTGCCACCAGCAGCCGGGACACCAATAACTATGGCTACACCTTC.

The gene calls are TRBV5-6 and TRBJ2-2; D is ambiguous. Germline V lookup: CDR1 SGHDT, CDR2 YYEEEE. Trimming took off 0 bases at V and 6 bases at J, with 15 bases between the two ends. The CDR3 spans 16 residues. In DNA form, the CDR3 reads TGTGCCAGCAGCTTGGCCGGTTTAACCGAACCCGGGGAGCTGTTTTTT. Encoded protein: CASSLAGLTEPGELFF.

A few counts support this clone. This chain uses TRBV4-2 with TRBJ2-1, with TRBD2 matching 13 bases. This CDR3 has 15 amino acids. CDR1 LGHNA and CDR2 YNFKEQ come from the germline V gene. The ends lost 1 base at V and 6 bases at J; junction bases unmatched: 0. The CDR3 is CASSQGTSGSNEQFF. The DNA for the CDR3 is TGTGCCAGCAGCCAAGGGACTAGCGGGAGCAATGAGCAGTTCTTC.

This clone was recorded a few times. The chain is built from TRBV29-1 and TRBJ2-7; 9 nucleotides line up with TRBD1. V shed 7 bases and J 6 bases; nucleotides not matched to a gene: 7. This CDR3 region has 12 residues. In germline, CDR1 is SQVTM, CDR2 ANQGSEA. The CDR3 loop is CSGGTGKGEQYF. The CDR3 region has the DNA TGCAGCGGGGGGACAGGGAAAGGCGAGCAGTACTTC.

The V call is TRBV5-1, the J call TRBJ2-2; perhaps TRBD1 as D (5 bases). CDR3 length: 16 amino acids. Trimming took 3 bases from V and 4 from J, leaving 16 bases between them. Germline values: CDR1 SGHRS, CDR2 YFSETQ. The CDR3 here is CASSYGFQGGTGELFF. Here the CDR3 DNA reads TGCGCCAGCAGCTATGGGTTTCAGGGTGGCACCGGGGAGCTGTTTTTT. The full variable domain, with the rest looked up from reference TRBV5-1 and TRBJ2-2, is KAGVTQTPRYLIKTRGQQVTLSCSPISGHRSVSWYQQTPGQGLQFLFEYFSETQRNKGNFPGRFSGRQFSNSRSEMNVSTLELGDSALYLCASSYGFQGGTGELFFGEGSRLTVL.

This clone was counted once. The CDR3 sequence: CASSIGTQGNVYGYTF. CDR3 nucleotides: TGTGCCAGTAGTATAGGAACGCAGGGGAATGTCTATGGCTACACCTTC. The chain is built from TRBV19 and TRBJ1-2; D is possibly TRBD1 (6 bases). CDR3 length: 16 residues. V was shortened by 1 base and J by 4 bases, with 16 bases between the two germline ends. Germline CDR1 and CDR2: LNHDA and SQIVND (reference sequence).

V gene TRBV19 combines with J gene TRBJ1-2; TRBD1 is a possible D gene (6 bases). V lost 5 bases, J lost 8 bases, and 12 bases lay in between. This CDR3 comprises 12 residues. The germline V gene has CDR1 LNHDA and CDR2 SQIVND (reference sequence). The CDR3 DNA reads as TGTGCCAGTAGTTACAGGGAAGGCGGCTACACCTTC. Translation gives CASSYREGGYTF.

V and J are TRBV5-5 and TRBJ2-7, with 11 positions matching TRBD1. This CDR3 region has 16 residues. Germline-derived CDR1 and CDR2 are SGHKS and YYEKEE (reference sequence). V trimming: 4 bases; J trimming: 5 bases; junction bases outside the gene matches: 11. The CDR3: CASSPRVGQGVDEQYF. The CDR3 coding sequence is TGTGCCAGCAGCCCCCGCGTGGGACAGGGGGTGGACGAGCAGTACTTC.

This clone was seen only once. The chain combines TRBV28 with TRBJ2-7, with TRBD2 matching over 9 bases. Germline V gene sequence: CDR1 MDHEN, CDR2 SYDVKM. V shed 4 bases and J 3 bases; nucleotides not matched to a gene: 4. The CDR3 is 14 amino acids. The CDR3: CASSSPSGIYEQYF. As DNA, the CDR3 is TGTGCCAGCAGTTCCCCTAGCGGGATCTACGAGCAGTACTTC. Using reference TRBV28 and TRBJ2-7 for the parts outside the CDR3, the full variable domain is DVKVTQSSRYLVKRTGEKVFLECVQDMDHENMFWYRQDPGLGLRLIYFSYDVKMKEKGDIPEGYSVSREKKERFSLILESASTNQTSMYLCASSSPSGIYEQYFGPGTRLTVT.

The V gene is TRBV24-1, the J gene TRBJ2-3; the D is unclear. This CDR3 is 15 amino acids long. The V and J ends lost 5 bases and 0 bases respectively, with 11 bases between them. Germline lookup yields CDR1 KGHDR and CDR2 SFDVKD. The CDR3 loop is CATSAVGTSTDTQYF. CDR3 coding DNA: TGTGCCACCAGTGCCGTGGGCACTAGCACAGATACGCAGTATTTT.

The rearrangement links TRBV9 to TRBJ2-7; 10 positions match TRBD2. Germline V gives CDR1 SGDLS, CDR2 YYNGEE. The CDR3 sequence is 17 residues long. V shed 4 bases, J shed 6 bases, and the junction held 16 bases outside the gene matches. The CDR3 nucleotides are TGTGCCAGCAGCAGAGGTGGAGCGGGAGGGCCTTCGGGCGAGCAGTACTTC. Translation gives CASSRGGAGGPSGEQYF. Full variable domain (rest looked up from reference TRBV9 and TRBJ2-7): DSGVTQTPKHLITATGQRVTLRCSPRSGDLSVYWYQQSLDQGLQFLIQYYNGEERAKGNILERFSAQQFPDLHSELNLSSLELGDSALYFCASSRGGAGGPSGEQYFGPGTRLTVT.

This clone was detected only once. The chain employs TRBV19 and TRBJ1-2; D not certain. Trimming cost V 3 bases and J 5 bases, with 16 bases left between them. The CDR3 runs to 15 residues. Germline values: CDR1 LNHDA, CDR2 SQIVND (reference sequence). The CDR3 here is CASSIPGIPLYGYTF. CDR3 DNA: TGTGCCAGTAGTATTCCCGGGATACCTTTATATGGCTACACCTTC.

V usage is TRBV30 and J usage is TRBJ1-2; 8 nucleotides match TRBD1. The V gene end was trimmed by 5 bases and the J gene end by 6 bases; junction bases not matched to a gene: 8. Germline V gives CDR1 GTSNPN, CDR2 SVGIG (reference sequence). The CDR3 has 13 residues. CDR3 protein: CAWGNQGADGYTF. CDR3 nucleotide sequence: TGTGCCTGGGGAAATCAGGGGGCAGATGGCTACACCTTC.

The chain carries TRBV3-1 (or the pseudogene TRBV3-2) and TRBJ1-4, with 7 bases identical to TRBD1. The CDR3 is 18 amino acids. From germline, CDR1 is LGHDT and CDR2 YNNKEL (reference sequence). V lost 3 bases to trimming and J lost 0 bases; unmatched junction nucleotides: 10. CDR3 bases: TGTGCCAGCAGCCAGATGGGACAGAGAGCTGCAACTAATGAAAAACTGTTTTTT. Its translation is CASSQMGQRAATNEKLFF.

This chain links TRBV7-3 with TRBJ2-2, with 10 bases identical to TRBD2. Germline V gene sequence: CDR1 SGHTA, CDR2 FQGTGA. Trimming cost V 3 bases and J 2 bases; bases outside gene matches: 3. The CDR3 covers 16 residues. The CDR3 DNA reads as TGTGCCAGCAGCTTCCGGACTAGCGGCAACACCGGGGAGCTGTTTTTT. Translating gives CASSFRTSGNTGELFF.

The V gene is TRBV5-4, the J gene TRBJ1-4; D uncertain. V lost 4 bases and J lost 8, with 15 bases in between. The V gene's germline CDR1 is SGHNT and CDR2 YYREEE (reference sequence). This CDR3 has 14 amino acids. For the CDR3, the DNA is TGTGCCAGCAGCCGGGGAGGACTCGGAGAAAAACTGTTTTTT. Translating gives CASSRGGLGEKLFF.

This clone was observed a single time. The CDR3 is CASSAPGELFF. CDR3 nucleotide sequence: TGTGCCAGCAGTGCTCCCGGGGAGCTGTTTTTT. This rearrangement joins TRBV2 to TRBJ2-2, with D unclear. CDR1 and CDR2 (germline): SNHLY, FYNNEI. V dropped 4 bases and J dropped 6 bases, with 3 bases sitting between them. This CDR3 comprises 11 residues.

The sample holds a few counts of this clone. The chain has TRBV4-2 and TRBJ1-3, with 10 bases fitting TRBD1. This CDR3 is built from 17 residues. Germline CDR1 is LGHNA and CDR2 is YNFKEQ. V shed 1 base, J shed 2 bases, and the junction held 5 bases outside the gene matches. CDR3 DNA: TGTGCCAGCAGCCAAGCCGTCGGGACAGGGGCTGGAAACACCATATATTTT. Translation gives CASSQAVGTGAGNTIYF.

The chain is built from TRBV28 and TRBJ1-4; 9 positions match TRBD1. There are 14 residues in the CDR3. Looked up from germline, CDR1 is MDHEN and CDR2 is SYDVKM. V shed 5 bases and J 7 bases; nucleotides not matched to a gene: 5. The CDR3 sequence: CASSPGTGSEKLFF. CDR3 bases: TGTGCCAGCAGTCCCGGGACAGGGAGTGAAAAACTGTTTTTT.

V usage is TRBV30 and J usage is TRBJ1-1; D might be TRBD1 (5 bases). The ends were cut back, 1 base at V and 7 bases at J, with 7 bases in the middle. The CDR3 covers 11 residues. Germline V gene data show CDR1 as GTSNPN and CDR2 as SVGIG (reference sequence). The CDR3 coding sequence is TGTGCCTGGAGTGCACAGGTTGAAGCTTTCTTT. Amino acid sequence: CAWSAQVEAFF.

The CDR3 is CASSHPGRDEQFF. The CDR3 nucleotides read TGTGCCAGCAGTCACCCCGGGAGGGATGAGCAGTTCTTC. The rearrangement uses TRBV6-2 or TRBV6-3 and TRBJ2-1; TRBD2 matches at 8 bases. Germline-derived CDR1 and CDR2 are MNHEY and SVGEGT. V lost 5 bases to trimming and J lost 8 bases; unmatched junction nucleotides: 5. The CDR3 runs to 13 residues.

V usage is TRBV4-3 and J usage is TRBJ2-1, with 9 nucleotides matching TRBD2. The trim removed 2 bases at V and 4 bases at J, leaving 3 bases unmatched. The germline gives CDR1 LGHNA, CDR2 YSLEER. This CDR3 comprises 15 residues. CDR3 residues: CASSQTLAGYNEQFF. The CDR3 DNA reads as TGCGCCAGCAGCCAAACCCTAGCGGGATACAATGAGCAGTTCTTC.